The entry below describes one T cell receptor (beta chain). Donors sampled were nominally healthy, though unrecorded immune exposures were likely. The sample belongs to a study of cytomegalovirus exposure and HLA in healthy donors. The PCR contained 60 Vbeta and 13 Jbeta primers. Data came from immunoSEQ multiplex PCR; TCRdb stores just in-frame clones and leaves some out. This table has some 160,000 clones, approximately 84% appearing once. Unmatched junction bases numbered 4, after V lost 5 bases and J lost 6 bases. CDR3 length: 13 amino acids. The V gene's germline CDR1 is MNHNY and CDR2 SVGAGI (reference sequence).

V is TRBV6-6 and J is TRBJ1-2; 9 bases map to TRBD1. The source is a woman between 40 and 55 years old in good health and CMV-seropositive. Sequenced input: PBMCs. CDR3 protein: CASSVTGGDGYTF. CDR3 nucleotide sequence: TGTGCCAGCAGTGTGACAGGGGGAGATGGCTACACCTTC.